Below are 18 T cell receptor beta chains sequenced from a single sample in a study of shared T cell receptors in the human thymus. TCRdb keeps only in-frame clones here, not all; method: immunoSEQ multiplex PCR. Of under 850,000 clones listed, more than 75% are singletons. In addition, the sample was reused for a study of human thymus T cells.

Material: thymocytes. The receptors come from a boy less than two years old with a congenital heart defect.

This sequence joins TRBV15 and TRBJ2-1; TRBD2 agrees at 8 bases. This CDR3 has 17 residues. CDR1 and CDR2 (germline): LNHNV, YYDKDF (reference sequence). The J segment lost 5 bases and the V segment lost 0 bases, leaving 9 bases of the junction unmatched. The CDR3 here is CATSRDLALAADNEQFF. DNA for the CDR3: TGTGCCACCAGCAGAGATTTAGCACTAGCGGCGGACAATGAGCAGTTCTTC.

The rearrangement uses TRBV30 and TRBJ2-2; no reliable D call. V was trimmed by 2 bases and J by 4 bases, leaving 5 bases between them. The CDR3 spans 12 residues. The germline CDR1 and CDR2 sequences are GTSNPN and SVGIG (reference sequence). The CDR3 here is CAWSNITGELFF. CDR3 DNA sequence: TGTGCCTGGAGTAATATCACCGGGGAGCTGTTTTTT.

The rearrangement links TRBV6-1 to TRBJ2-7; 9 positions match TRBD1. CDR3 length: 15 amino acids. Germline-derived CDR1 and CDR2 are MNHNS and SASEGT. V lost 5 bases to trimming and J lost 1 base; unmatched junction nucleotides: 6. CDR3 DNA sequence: TGTGCCAGCAGTCCGGGACAGGGCACTTCCTACGAGCAGTACTTC. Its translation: CASSPGQGTSYEQYF.

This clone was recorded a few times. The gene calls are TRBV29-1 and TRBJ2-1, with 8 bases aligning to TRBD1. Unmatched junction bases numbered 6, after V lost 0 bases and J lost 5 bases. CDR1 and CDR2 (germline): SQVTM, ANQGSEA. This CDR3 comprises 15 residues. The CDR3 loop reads CSVEDGPRGHNEQFF. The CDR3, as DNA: TGCAGCGTTGAAGATGGGCCCAGGGGGCACAATGAGCAGTTCTTC.

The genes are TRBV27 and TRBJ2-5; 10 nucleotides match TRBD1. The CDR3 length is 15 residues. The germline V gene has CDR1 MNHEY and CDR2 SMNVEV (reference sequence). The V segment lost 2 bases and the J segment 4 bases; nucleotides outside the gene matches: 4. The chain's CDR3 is CASSLEWDRGETQYF. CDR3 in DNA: TGTGCCAGCAGTTTAGAGTGGGACAGGGGAGAGACCCAGTACTTC.

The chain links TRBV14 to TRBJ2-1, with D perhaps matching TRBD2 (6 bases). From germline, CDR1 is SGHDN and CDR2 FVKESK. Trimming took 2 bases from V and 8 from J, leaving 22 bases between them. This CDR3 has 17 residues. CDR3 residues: CASSQTLGGVVGHEQFF. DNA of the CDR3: TGTGCCAGCAGCCAAACCCTGGGGGGAGTGGTAGGCCATGAGCAGTTCTTC. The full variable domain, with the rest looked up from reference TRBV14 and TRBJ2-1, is EAGVTQFPSHSVIEKGQTVTLRCDPISGHDNLYWYRRVMGKEIKFLLHFVKESKQDESGMPNNRFLAERTGGTYSTLKVQPAELEDSGVYFCASSQTLGGVVGHEQFFGPGTRLTVL.

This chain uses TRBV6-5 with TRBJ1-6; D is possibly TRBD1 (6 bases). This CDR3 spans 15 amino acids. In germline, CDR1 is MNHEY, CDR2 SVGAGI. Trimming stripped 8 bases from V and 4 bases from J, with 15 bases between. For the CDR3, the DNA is TGTGCCAGCGCCAGACAGGCCCATTATAATTCACCCCTCCACTTT. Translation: CASARQAHYNSPLHF.

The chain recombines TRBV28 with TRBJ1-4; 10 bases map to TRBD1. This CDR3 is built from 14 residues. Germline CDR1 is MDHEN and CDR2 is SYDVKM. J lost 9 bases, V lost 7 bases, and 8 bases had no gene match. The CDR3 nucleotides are TGTGCCAGCATACAGGGGGACAGGGGTCAAAAACTGTTTTTT. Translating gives CASIQGDRGQKLFF.

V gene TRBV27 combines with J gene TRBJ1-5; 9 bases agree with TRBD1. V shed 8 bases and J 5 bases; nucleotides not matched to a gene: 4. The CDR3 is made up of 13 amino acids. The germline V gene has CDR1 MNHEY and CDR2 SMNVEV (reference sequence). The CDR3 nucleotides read TGTGCCAGCCGGACAGGGGTCCATCAGCCCCAGCATTTT. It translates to CASRTGVHQPQHF.

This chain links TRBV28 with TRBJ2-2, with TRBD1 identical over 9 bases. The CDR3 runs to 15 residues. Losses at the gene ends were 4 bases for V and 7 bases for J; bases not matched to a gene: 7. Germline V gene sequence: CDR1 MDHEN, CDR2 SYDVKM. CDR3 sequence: CASSWGQGVIGELFF. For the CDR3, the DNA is TGTGCCAGCAGTTGGGGACAGGGAGTGATCGGGGAGCTGTTTTTT.

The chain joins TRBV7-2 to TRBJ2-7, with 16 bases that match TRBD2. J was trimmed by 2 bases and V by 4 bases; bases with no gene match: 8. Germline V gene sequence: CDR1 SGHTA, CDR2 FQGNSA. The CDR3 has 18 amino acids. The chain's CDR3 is CASSSPLGTSGRAYEQYF. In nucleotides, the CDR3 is TGTGCCAGCAGCTCTCCCCTAGGGACTAGCGGGAGGGCCTACGAGCAGTACTTC.

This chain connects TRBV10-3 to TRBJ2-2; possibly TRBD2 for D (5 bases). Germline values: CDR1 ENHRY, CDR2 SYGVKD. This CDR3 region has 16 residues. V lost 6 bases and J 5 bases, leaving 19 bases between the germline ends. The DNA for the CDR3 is TGTGCCATCAGCCCCCCTATTCGGGGATCGACCGGGGAGCTGTTTTTT. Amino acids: CAISPPIRGSTGELFF.

This CDR3 reads CASSPPGTGLGETQYF. The DNA of the CDR3 is TGTGCCAGCAGCCCTCCCGGGACAGGGCTGGGAGAGACCCAGTACTTC. The chain combines TRBV14 with TRBJ2-5; 9 bases align to TRBD1. The CDR3 consists of 16 residues. Trimming took 4 bases from V and 4 from J; bases not matched to a gene: 10. Germline values: CDR1 SGHDN, CDR2 FVKESK.

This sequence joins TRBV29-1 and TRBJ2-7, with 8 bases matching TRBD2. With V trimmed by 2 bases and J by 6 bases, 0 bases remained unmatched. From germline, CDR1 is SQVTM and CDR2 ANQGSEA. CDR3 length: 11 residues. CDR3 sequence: CSVERGGEQYF. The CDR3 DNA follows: TGCAGCGTTGAACGGGGGGGCGAGCAGTACTTC.

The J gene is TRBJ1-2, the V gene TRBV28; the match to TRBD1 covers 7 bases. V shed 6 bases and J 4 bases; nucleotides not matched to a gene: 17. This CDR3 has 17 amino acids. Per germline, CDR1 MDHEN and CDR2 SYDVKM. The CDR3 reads CASRVLLGQAGGYGYTF. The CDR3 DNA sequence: TGTGCCAGCAGGGTCCTCCTTGGACAGGCAGGGGGCTATGGCTACACCTTC.

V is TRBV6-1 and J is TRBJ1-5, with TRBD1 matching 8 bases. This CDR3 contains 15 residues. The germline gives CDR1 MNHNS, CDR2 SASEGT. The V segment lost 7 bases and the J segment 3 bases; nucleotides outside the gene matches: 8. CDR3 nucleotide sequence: TGTGCCAGCACCGACAGGGGCGTCCCCAATCAGCCCCAGCATTTT. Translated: CASTDRGVPNQPQHF.

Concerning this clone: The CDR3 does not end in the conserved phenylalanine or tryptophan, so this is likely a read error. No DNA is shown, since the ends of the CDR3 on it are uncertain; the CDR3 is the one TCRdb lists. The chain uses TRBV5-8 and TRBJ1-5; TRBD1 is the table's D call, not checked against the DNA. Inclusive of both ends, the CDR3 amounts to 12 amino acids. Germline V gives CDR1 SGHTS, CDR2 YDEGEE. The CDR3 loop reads CASSLESGRVVV.

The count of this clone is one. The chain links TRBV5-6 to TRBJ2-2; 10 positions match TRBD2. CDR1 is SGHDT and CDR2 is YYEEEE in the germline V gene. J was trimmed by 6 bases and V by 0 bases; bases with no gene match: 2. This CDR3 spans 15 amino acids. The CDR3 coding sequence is TGTGCCAGCAGCTTGGCTAGCGGGAGTTCCGGGGAGCTGTTTTTT. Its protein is CASSLASGSSGELFF.